This T cell receptor beta chain comes out of a study of blood T cell repertoires in COVID-19. About the research overall: Donors in the United States, Italy and Spain gave samples during acute or convalescent COVID-19.

CDR1 is MGHRA and CDR2 is YSYEKL in the germline V gene. The CDR3 is made up of 15 amino acids. Trimming pared 5 bases from V and 1 base from J, leaving 14 bases between. Libraries were prepared by immunoSEQ multiplex PCR; TCRdb keeps only in-frame clonotypes and omits some of them. The sample contains 210,000 or so clones, around 85% of which appear only once. V gene TRBV4-1 combines with J gene TRBJ2-5, with a tentative D call TRBD2 (5 bases). Sequencing used peripheral blood. The sequence derives from a man aged 45-65 years with COVID-19, enrolled during active disease. As DNA, the CDR3 is TGCGCCAGCAGCTCCCCCGCGGGTCCCCAAGAGACCCAGTACTTC. Translating it yields CASSSPAGPQETQYF.